This section outlines one TCR beta chain sequence together with its context. Its antigen is as yet unknown. Germline lookup yields CDR1 MDHEN and CDR2 SYDVKM. V shed 7 bases and J 4 bases; nucleotides not matched to a gene: 10. The CDR3 has 16 residues. The data originate from a study of cytomegalovirus exposure and HLA in healthy donors. Study-wide findings and caveats: The authors enumerated 180 or so TCR beta chains as linked to cytomegalovirus.

This table comes from immunoSEQ multiplex PCR, and its TCRdb copy is limited to in-frame clones, with some not included. In the table there are tens of thousands of clones, roughly 88% of which are singletons. The specimen sequenced was PBMCs. This rearrangement joins TRBV28 to TRBJ2-6; 7 bases are a match to TRBD1. The clonotype was recovered from a woman aged 25-40 years in good health and CMV-seronegative. In nucleotides, the CDR3 is TGTGCCAGCATCTCAGAGGGGGCGTCGGGGGCCAACGTCCTGACTTTC. Protein: CASISEGASGANVLTF.